This entry lists 2 T cell receptor beta chains sequenced from one sample in a study of shared clonotypes between healthy human individuals. Naive CD8 isolation took CD45RO-negative cells positively selected for CCR7 and excluded terminally differentiated effector memory CD45RA+ cells. Generated by immunoSEQ multiplex PCR, the TCRdb table keeps only in-frame clones and is missing some. The profile covers hundreds of thousands of clones, with roughly 96% appearing a single time and over 0.1% taken by the ten largest. Sample: naive CD8+ T cells sorted from blood. These receptors were obtained from a woman between 25 and 40 years old in good health.

The chain joins TRBV4-1 to TRBJ2-1; possibly TRBD2 for D (5 bases). Germline V CDR1 and CDR2: MGHRA, YSYEKL. The V end was cut by 0 bases, the J end by 7 bases, with 7 bases between. CDR3 size: 13 residues. CDR3 sequence reads: CASSQDWRNEQFF. In nucleotides, the CDR3 is TGCGCCAGCAGCCAAGATTGGAGGAATGAGCAGTTCTTC.

The V and J genes are TRBV9 and TRBJ1-3, with D unresolved. There are 13 residues in the CDR3. Trimming cost V 0 bases and J 5 bases, with 6 bases left between them. The germline V gene has CDR1 SGDLS and CDR2 YYNGEE. The CDR3: CASSVGVRNTIYF. In DNA, the CDR3 is TGTGCCAGCAGCGTAGGGGTCCGAAACACCATATATTTT.